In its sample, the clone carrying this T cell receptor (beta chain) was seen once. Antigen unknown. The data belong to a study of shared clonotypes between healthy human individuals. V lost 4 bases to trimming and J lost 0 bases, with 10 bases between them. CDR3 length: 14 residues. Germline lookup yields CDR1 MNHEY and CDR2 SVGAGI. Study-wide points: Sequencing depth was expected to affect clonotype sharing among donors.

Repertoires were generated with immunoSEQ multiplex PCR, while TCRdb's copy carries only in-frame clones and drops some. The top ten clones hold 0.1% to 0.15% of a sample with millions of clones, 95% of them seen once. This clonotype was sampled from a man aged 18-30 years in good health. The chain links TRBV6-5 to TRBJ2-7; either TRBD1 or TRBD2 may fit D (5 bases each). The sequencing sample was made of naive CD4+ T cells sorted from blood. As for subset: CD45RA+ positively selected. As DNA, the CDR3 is TGTGCCAGCAGTTTTGGGACCAACTCCTACGAGCAGTACTTC. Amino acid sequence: CASSFGTNSYEQYF.